The 21 T cell receptor beta chains below all came from one sample that was sequenced in a study of blood T cell repertoires in COVID-19. The assay was immunoSEQ multiplex PCR, and TCRdb's table has in-frame clones only and misses some. The profile covers more than 200,000 clones, with about 85% appearing a single time and under 2% taken by the ten largest. Material for sequencing was peripheral blood. All receptors derive from a man in his 70s with acute or convalescent COVID-19.

This clone was recorded a few times. This rearrangement joins TRBV19 to TRBJ2-5, with a weak D call TRBD1 (6 bases). Germline V gene data show CDR1 as LNHDA and CDR2 as SQIVND (reference sequence). The CDR3 has 14 residues. Trimming left V 3 bases short and J 5 bases short, with 13 bases between. CDR3 sequence (DNA): TGTGCCAGTAGTATTTTGAGGGGGTCGGAGACCCAGTACTTC. It translates to CASSILRGSETQYF.

V and J are TRBV28 and TRBJ1-5; the D is unclear. CDR3 length: 15 amino acids. V was trimmed by 8 bases and J by 7 bases, leaving 21 bases between them. Germline CDR1 MDHEN, CDR2 SYDVKM. The CDR3 reads CASVRGFRVGQPQHF. The CDR3 DNA reads as TGTGCCAGCGTCCGGGGTTTTCGGGTCGGCCAGCCCCAGCATTTT.

This rearrangement joins TRBV5-4 to TRBJ2-7; 7 bases match TRBD1. The CDR3 is made up of 14 amino acids. Germline CDR1 SGHNT, CDR2 YYREEE (reference sequence). V was clipped by 3 bases and J by 2 bases; unmatched bases: 5. The CDR3 region is CASSYGTVTYEQYF. As DNA, the CDR3 is TGTGCCAGCAGCTACGGGACAGTCACCTACGAGCAGTACTTC.

The chain has TRBV6-5 and TRBJ2-7; 7 bases line up with TRBD1. This CDR3 is 14 amino acids long. V dropped 3 bases and J dropped 4; count of bases not matched to a gene: 6. Germline V CDR1 and CDR2: MNHEY, SVGAGI. The CDR3 bases are TGTGCCAGCAGTTATCGACAGGGCGCTTACGAGCAGTACTTC. It translates to CASSYRQGAYEQYF.

The chain joins TRBV6-5 to TRBJ1-2, with 9 bases aligning to TRBD1. With V trimmed by 5 bases and J by 4 bases, 8 bases remained unmatched. Germline CDR1 reads MNHEY; CDR2 reads SVGAGI. The CDR3 sequence is 15 residues long. CDR3 region: CASSPPGTGFYGYTF. The DNA for the CDR3 is TGTGCCAGCAGTCCACCCGGGACAGGGTTCTATGGCTACACCTTC.

The rearrangement links TRBV5-6 to TRBJ1-2; TRBD1 aligns across 7 bases. Trimming cost V 4 bases and J 8 bases; bases outside gene matches: 14. CDR1 is SGHDT, CDR2 YYEEEE, per germline. The CDR3 contains 15 residues. CDR3 DNA sequence: TGTGCCAGCAGCCCAGGGGGGCAGGGTGATTTCGGCTACACCTTC. Its translation is CASSPGGQGDFGYTF.

This clone was counted once. V is TRBV7-9 and J is TRBJ2-1; TRBD2 is a possible D gene (6 bases). V lost 1 base to trimming and J lost 3 bases, with 10 bases between them. The germline CDR1 and CDR2 sequences are SEHNR and FQNEAQ (reference sequence). The CDR3 extends over 15 amino acids. In DNA, the CDR3 is TGTGCCAGCAGCTTAGACGGGAGCATCTACAATGAGCAGTTCTTC. Translation gives CASSLDGSIYNEQFF.

The chain carries TRBV19 and TRBJ2-5, with TRBD2 matching over 13 bases. With V trimmed by 4 bases and J by 4 bases, 3 bases remained unmatched. This CDR3 is 15 amino acids long. The germline CDR1 and CDR2 sequences are LNHDA and SQIVND (reference sequence). The CDR3, as DNA: TGTGCCAGTAGTACCCGACTAGCGGGAGGAGAGACCCAGTACTTC. Translated: CASSTRLAGGETQYF.

The V and J genes are TRBV11-1 and TRBJ1-1; D is uncertain. Between the trimmed V and J ends, which lost 6 bases and 4 bases, there was a span of 15 bases. The CDR3 spans 14 residues. Germline V gene data show CDR1 as SGHAT and CDR2 as FQDESV (reference sequence). In nucleotides, the CDR3 is TGTGCCAGCAGAACAGACGCCTTAGTCACTGAAGCTTTCTTT. This gives the protein CASRTDALVTEAFF.

The V and J genes are TRBV4-3 and TRBJ2-5; 8 bases agree with TRBD2. Germline V gives CDR1 LGHNA, CDR2 YSLEER. The CDR3 length is 19 residues. Trimming at V came to 0 bases and at J to 4 bases, leaving 16 bases not matched to a gene. The CDR3 region is CASSQERSGRGLMGETQYF. The CDR3, as DNA: TGCGCCAGCAGCCAAGAGAGGAGCGGGAGAGGGCTCATGGGAGAGACCCAGTACTTC.

The chain recombines TRBV10-2 with TRBJ2-1, with D uncertain. Germline-derived CDR1 and CDR2 are WSHSY and SAAADI. V shed 7 bases and J shed 4 bases, with 5 bases lying between them. This CDR3 is 11 amino acids long. The CDR3 sequence: CASNIYNEQFF. The CDR3 DNA is TGCGCCAGCAACATTTACAATGAGCAGTTCTTC.

The chain carries TRBV6-1 and TRBJ1-1; D ambiguous. Germline CDR1 and CDR2: MNHNS and SASEGT. CDR3 length: 14 amino acids. The V end lost 1 base, the J end lost 5 bases, and 11 bases lay between the germline ends. The CDR3 DNA reads TGTGCCAGCAGTGAAGTCCCCCCTCGGACTGAAGCTTTCTTT. Protein sequence: CASSEVPPRTEAFF.

This clone was recorded once. This rearrangement joins TRBV10-3 to TRBJ2-5; TRBD2 aligns across 11 bases. Germline V CDR1 and CDR2: ENHRY, SYGVKD. The CDR3 consists of 14 residues. Unmatched junction bases numbered 0, after V lost 2 bases and J lost 4 bases. The CDR3 protein is CAISETSGRETQYF. CDR3 nucleotides: TGTGCCATCAGTGAGACTAGCGGGAGAGAGACCCAGTACTTC.

This clone was seen more than once but under ten times. V usage is TRBV7-2 and J usage is TRBJ2-2; 11 bases are shared with TRBD2. V shed 1 base, J shed 1 base, and the junction held 2 bases outside the gene matches. The germline CDR1 and CDR2 sequences are SGHTA and FQGNSA. The CDR3 covers 17 residues. The CDR3 sequence is CASSLGGTSGNTGELFF. The CDR3 nucleotides are TGTGCCAGCAGCTTAGGGGGGACTAGCGGGAACACCGGGGAGCTGTTTTTT.

The chain couples TRBV5-1 to TRBJ1-5; 8 nucleotides agree with TRBD1. Germline loops: CDR1 SGHRS, CDR2 YFSETQ. V was clipped by 0 bases and J by 3 bases; unmatched bases: 5. CDR3 length: 16 amino acids. Written as DNA, the CDR3 is TGCGCCAGCAGCTTGGGAGGGACAGGAGTCAATCAGCCCCAGCATTTT. Protein: CASSLGGTGVNQPQHF.

The V and J genes are TRBV29-1 and TRBJ2-1, with unresolved D. The CDR3 sequence is 12 residues long. The V end lost 6 bases, the J end lost 8 bases, and 14 bases lay between the germline ends. Germline V lookup: CDR1 SQVTM, CDR2 ANQGSEA. The CDR3 region has the DNA TGCAGCGTGGGCGCCAGATACGATGAGCAGTTCTTC. As protein: CSVGARYDEQFF.

This chain uses TRBV6-5 with TRBJ2-5, with 7 bases matching TRBD2. J lost 5 bases, V lost 4 bases, and 7 bases had no gene match. CDR3 length: 14 residues. CDR1 is MNHEY, CDR2 SVGAGI, per germline. CDR3 sequence reads: CASSFGGIGETQYF. CDR3 nucleotide sequence: TGTGCCAGCAGTTTCGGGGGGATCGGGGAGACCCAGTACTTC.

The V and J genes are TRBV3-1 (or the pseudogene TRBV3-2) and TRBJ2-6; no firm D call. Trimming pared 1 base from V and 1 base from J, leaving 2 bases between. Per the germline V gene, CDR1 is LGHDT and CDR2 is YNNKEL (reference sequence). This CDR3 spans 14 amino acids. CDR3 in amino acids: CASSQASGANVLTF. The CDR3 DNA reads TGTGCCAGCAGCCAAGCTTCTGGGGCCAACGTCCTGACTTTC.

This chain connects TRBV29-1 to TRBJ2-7, with a possible D match to TRBD2 (6 bases). Germline CDR1 is SQVTM and CDR2 is ANQGSEA. V lost 0 bases to trimming and J lost 1 base, with 13 bases between them. The CDR3 consists of 15 residues. CDR3 in amino acids: CSVEDRSGGSYEQYF. The CDR3 DNA sequence: TGCAGCGTTGAAGATAGGTCCGGAGGGTCCTACGAGCAGTACTTC.

The table lists this clone with a count of one. This chain links TRBV5-1 with TRBJ2-7; TRBD1 agrees at 8 bases. The CDR3 is made up of 17 amino acids. CDR1 and CDR2 (germline): SGHRS, YFSETQ. V dropped 7 bases and J dropped 5; count of bases not matched to a gene: 20. This CDR3 reads CASRISGGGSGWDEQYF. The DNA of the CDR3 is TGCGCCAGCCGAATTTCAGGGGGCGGGTCTGGTTGGGACGAGCAGTACTTC.

The chain has TRBV27 and TRBJ2-2; no clear D. Trimming shortened V by 2 bases and J by 2 bases, and 12 bases separated the two germline ends. The V gene's germline CDR1 is MNHEY and CDR2 SMNVEV (reference sequence). This CDR3 has 16 amino acids. The DNA for the CDR3 is TGTGCCAGCAGTTTACGGAGATTGGCCAACACCGGGGAGCTGTTTTTT. Its protein product is CASSLRRLANTGELFF.